This record covers a single T cell receptor beta chain. This clonotype was counted a few times. The specificity of this receptor is unknown. It has no much larger one-base neighbor in the sample; base qualities were not kept. The donors were around 39 Caucasian individuals from Russia, aged roughly 6 to 90 years, who were systemically healthy. Each donor gave ten milliliters of peripheral blood, collected into EDTA-treated Vacutainer tubes. Ficoll-Paque density-gradient centrifugation was used to isolate PBMCs, with at least 7 million obtained per sample. Trizol reagent was used to extract total RNA from the PBMCs, yielding at least 6 micrograms per sample. Naive CD45RAhigh/CD27high T cell percentages were measured by flow cytometry on a PBMC aliquot from every donor. Library prep was done by 5' RACE. The reads were generated on an Illumina HiSeq 2500. A second PCR of about 6 to 11 cycles was performed with a sample-barcoded 5' primer and a J-beta primer mix. A template-switch 5' adaptor carrying 12 random nucleotides introduced a unique molecular identifier onto each TCR beta cDNA molecule. Each sample yielded at least 2.5 million CDR3-containing paired-end reads. The Mint cDNA synthesis kit, primed by a TRBC-specific oligonucleotide, was used to synthesize first-strand cDNA from all RNA. Following uracil-DNA glycosylase treatment, a first 18-cycle PCR with universal primers M1SS and BC2_uni_R was performed on all cDNA. The paper's processing steps were these. For normalization, 1 million high-quality reads were randomly selected from each sample, with every read carrying a distinct molecular identifier. Instead of being binned into consensus sequences, reads that shared molecular identifiers were thrown out. MiTCR, run with a Q25 quality threshold and the strictest error-elimination algorithm, handled CDR3 identification, clonotype clustering and error correction. A nonparametric unseen species model using Euler transformation provided a lower-bound estimate of total TCR beta diversity. The raw public reads went through TCRdb reprocessing: fastp at Q25, MiXCR clone calling, in-frame beta chains kept. Every distinct CDR3 protein forms one entry, paired with its most common genes and DNA. None of the V and J calls come from the authors' own analysis; TCRdb made them. The sample records roughly 500,000 distinct CDR3 sequences, approximately 25% of which are singletons. The ten biggest clones cover approximately 17% of the sample.

The sample comes from a study of blood T cells in healthy people across ages (dated by TCRdb to the mid-2010s). Looking at the study overall: Template switching captured roughly one uniquely barcoded TCR beta cDNA molecule per two T cells in model experiments. The study measured age-related changes in TCR beta repertoire diversity using deep sequencing normalized with unique cDNA molecular identifiers. To avoid experimental bias, donors of different ages were randomly spread across the sequencing lanes. For two donors (one aged 18 to 30 and one aged 80 or older), the study analyzed two additional independent replicas of 1 million unique cDNA reads from the same blood draw. The donors were divided into four age groups: young (average around 15 years), middle-aged (around 41), aged (around 59) and long-lived (roughly 86).

CDR1 and CDR2 (SGHTA, FQGNSA) derive from the germline V gene. V loses 7 bases, J loses 0 bases, and the germline ends lie 16 bases apart. Including cysteine and phenylalanine, the CDR3 has 15 amino acids. Solely the CDR3 DNA is kept, with 45 bases framed from the first base. The paper as a whole reports these results and caveats: The long-lived group showed more naive CD4+ T cells, fewer expanded clones and increased TCR diversity than the aged group, suggesting age selection. Bulk unsorted PBMC profiling prevented conclusive comparison of naive and antigen-experienced compartments. Because the CMV infection status of the donors was unknown, age-related changes in expanded clonotypes may potentially have been confounded. Observed TCR beta diversity per million T cells fell roughly linearly with age, and a significant reduction was already apparent by age about 38. Total diversity estimates from one million sequenced T cells were considered lower bounds and underestimates. There was a strong correlation between observed TCR beta diversity and the percentage of naive T cells measured by flow cytometry.

The sequence links TRBV7-2 to TRBJ2-7, with no reliable assignment of the D segment. Input material: blood. This receptor was obtained from a woman aged 70-85 years in good health. The DNA reads as follows: TGTGCCAGCACCACGACCCGGGCCAGCTCCTACGAGCAGTACTTC. It codes for CASTTTRASSYEQYF.